The entry below gives a single T cell receptor beta chain sequence along with its context. As yet, its antigen is unknown. This entry is derived from a study of T-cell reconstitution after alpha-beta-depleted transplantation in children. Study results and limitations: A year had passed since transplant, and T-cell counts and diversity by then came mostly from newly produced T cells. Alpha-beta T cells about two months after transplant reportedly derived from several hundred expanded graft clones.

The CDR3 has 14 amino acids. V shed 5 bases and J shed 5 bases, with 13 bases lying between them. Germline CDR1 reads MGHRA; CDR2 reads YSYEKL. Preparation of the TCRbeta library used unique molecular identifiers. TCRdb used MiXCR to reprocess the PCR reads, holding one entry per CDR3 protein. The repertoire holds fewer than 1 million distinct CDR3 sequences, with about 15% as singletons. The rearrangement joins TRBV4-1 to TRBJ2-1; D call uncertain. The sample in question was PBMCs, mostly from graft donor cells, obtained 360 days after TCRalphabeta/CD19-depleted stem cell transplant. The sequence came from a male patient under 18 who had a stem cell transplant for acute lymphoblastic leukemia, so the T cells may come from the graft donor. The CDR3 spells CASSFGGVNNEQFF. In DNA, the CDR3 is TGCGCCAGCAGCTTCGGCGGAGTTAACAATGAGCAGTTCTTC.